The rows below give T cell receptor beta chains drawn from one sample of a study of response to subunit inactivated influenza vaccine. In TCRdb, the RT-PCR reads were re-called with MiXCR into one record per CDR3 protein. The profile covers 500,000 to 600,000 distinct CDR3 sequences, with approximately 12% appearing a single time and roughly 10% taken by the ten largest. Sequencing used PBMCs from blood, obtained on the day of vaccination. Receptor source: a man aged 45 to 65 who received an inactivated influenza vaccine. CDR3s include the opening cysteine and the closing phenylalanine or tryptophan. A D gene is named only where the DNA matches it firmly. Clone size is shown for a subset of rows, as once, few, many or a class of expanded clone.

clone_size j_call v_call d_call cdr3_aa cdr3_nt
few TRBJ2-3 TRBV5-1 NA CASVQGTPATDTQYF TGCGCCAGCGTGCAGGGGACTCCAGCCACAGATACGCAGTATTTT
NA TRBJ2-7 TRBV4-2 TRBD1 CASSQAGQDSYEQYF TGTGCCAGCAGCCAAGCGGGACAGGACTCCTACGAGCAGTACTTC
many TRBJ2-1 TRBV7-9 NA CASRPLQGGSYNEQFF TGTGCCAGCAGACCCCTTCAGGGGGGGTCCTACAATGAGCAGTTCTTC
few TRBJ1-2 TRBV29-1 NA CSVDVPTGSYGYTF TGCAGCGTCGACGTCCCAACAGGGAGCTATGGCTACACCTTC
few TRBJ2-7 TRBV7-9 NA CASSFKGYYEQYF TGTGCCAGCAGCTTTAAGGGGTACTACGAGCAGTACTTC
once TRBJ1-1 TRBV3-1 NA CASSRGLEAFF TGTGCCAGCAGCCGGGGCCTTGAAGCTTTCTTT
NA TRBJ2-7 TRBV29-1 TRBD1 CSVVMVGTGVYEQYF TGCAGCGTTGTAATGGTGGGGACAGGAGTCTACGAGCAGTACTTC
many TRBJ2-2 TRBV3-1 NA CASSQGINTGELFF TGTGCCAGCAGCCAGGGGATAAACACCGGGGAGCTGTTTTTT
many TRBJ1-2 TRBV5-6 NA CASSFAAGGYTF TGTGCCAGCAGCTTCGCCGCGGGAGGCTACACCTTC
NA TRBJ1-4 TRBV6-2/TRBV6-3 NA CAFRQGSLDGEKLFF TGTGCCTTCCGCCAGGGCAGTCTCGATGGTGAAAAACTGTTTTTT
NA TRBJ2-1 TRBV29-1 NA CSVEAAGEVYNEQFF TGCAGCGTTGAAGCAGCCGGAGAGGTTTACAATGAGCAGTTCTTC
NA TRBJ2-1 TRBV12-3/TRBV12-4 NA CASSLKPHGNEQFF TGTGCCAGCAGTTTGAAGCCACACGGCAATGAGCAGTTCTTC
NA TRBJ1-2 TRBV11-2 TRBD1 CASSLITTGDGYTF TGTGCCAGCAGCTTAATTACCACAGGGGATGGCTACACCTTC
NA TRBJ1-1 TRBV7-9 NA CASSTPIEAFF TGTGCCAGCAGCACACCCATTGAAGCTTTCTTT
NA TRBJ1-3 TRBV14 TRBD1 CASSVLGTGKGNTIYF TGTGCCAGCAGCGTCTTGGGGACAGGGAAAGGAAACACCATATATTTT
NA TRBJ2-1 TRBV10-3 NA CAIRGSSVFGDEQFF TGTGCCATCAGAGGCTCGAGCGTCTTCGGTGATGAGCAGTTCTTC
NA TRBJ1-5 TRBV28 NA CASRQRHLSNQPQHF TGTGCCAGCAGACAAAGACACCTAAGCAATCAGCCCCAGCATTTT
NA TRBJ2-2 TRBV12-3/TRBV12-4 NA CASKTVRRPTNTGELFF TGTGCCAGCAAAACCGTACGGAGGCCTACGAACACCGGGGAGCTGTTTTTT
NA TRBJ2-2 TRBV5-1 NA CASSLGSGAGELFF TGCGCCAGCAGCTTGGGTTCCGGGGCCGGGGAGCTGTTTTTT
NA TRBJ1-6 TRBV6-4 TRBD1 CASSPQGGGSPLHF TGTGCCAGCAGTCCACAGGGGGGGGGTTCACCCCTCCACTTT
NA TRBJ2-1 TRBV7-2 NA CASSLVSGLRDEQFF TGTGCCAGCAGCTTAGTATCAGGGCTTCGGGATGAGCAGTTCTTC
few TRBJ2-5 TRBV11-2 NA CASTHSPGETQYF TGTGCCAGCACCCATAGCCCAGGAGAGACCCAGTACTTC